The 5 T cell receptor beta chains given below trace back to one sample, sequenced in a study of early T cells in non-severe SARS-CoV-2 infection. MiXCR was run by TCRdb on the 5' RACE reads, yielding one entry per CDR3 protein. The sample lists approximately 64,000 distinct CDR3 sequences; around 20% were seen once. The source was whole blood, collected at baseline. The receptors were gathered from an adult who was a healthcare worker with PCR-confirmed SARS-CoV-2 infection or an uninfected control (not recorded which).

The rearrangement uses TRBV9 and TRBJ1-3; no clear D. Germline loops: CDR1 SGDLS, CDR2 YYNGEE. The CDR3 length is 15 residues. The V gene lost 0 bases and the J gene lost 0 bases, with 7 bases spanning the gap. The DNA for the CDR3 is TGTGCCAGCAGCGTAGGGGGATACTCTGGAAACACCATATATTTT. This translates into CASSVGGYSGNTIYF.

The chain joins TRBV30 to TRBJ1-4, with 8 positions matching TRBD1. The germline gives CDR1 GTSNPN, CDR2 SVGIG (reference sequence). The trim removed 1 base at V and 6 bases at J, leaving 4 bases unmatched. This CDR3 has 14 residues. The CDR3 region is CAWSGSRGHEKLFF. CDR3 sequence (DNA): TGTGCCTGGAGTGGGAGCAGGGGGCATGAAAAACTGTTTTTT.

The chain is built from TRBV7-2 and TRBJ2-7; 9 bases fit TRBD2. The CDR3 length is 15 residues. Germline CDR1 is SGHTA and CDR2 is FQGNSA. Germline trimming cut 2 bases from V and 2 bases from J; bases unmatched to any gene: 4. The CDR3 here is CASSLRSGGAYEQYF. The CDR3 bases are TGTGCCAGCAGCTTACGTAGCGGGGGTGCCTACGAGCAGTACTTC.

J is TRBJ1-1 and V is TRBV6-6; D might be TRBD1 (5 bases). The CDR3 has 11 residues. V shed 8 bases and J shed 1 base, with 5 bases lying between them. Germline lookup yields CDR1 MNHNY and CDR2 SVGAGI (reference sequence). CDR3 bases: TGTGCCAGCCAGGGGAACACTGAAGCTTTCTTT. It specifies CASQGNTEAFF.

Here the CDR3 reads CASSSDSRFEQFF. The CDR3 region has the DNA TGTGCCAGCTCATCCGATTCTCGCTTTGAGCAGTTCTTC. The chain recombines TRBV18 with TRBJ2-1; D is ambiguous. Trimming pared 5 bases from V and 9 bases from J, leaving 14 bases between. The CDR3 has 13 residues. In germline, CDR1 is KGHSH, CDR2 LQKENI.